A selection of T cell receptor beta chains follows, all from one sample in a study of human thymus T cells. The protocol was immunoSEQ multiplex PCR, while the TCRdb copy is restricted to in-frame clones and leaves out a portion. This table has about 120,000 clones, 90% to 95% appearing once. Specimen: thymus tissue. Source of these receptors: a boy less than two years old with a congenital heart defect but otherwise immunologically healthy. Both conserved end residues are part of each CDR3. A D gene is named only where the DNA matches it firmly.

cdr3_aa: CASRSGGVLTDTQYF; cdr3_nt: TGTGCCAGCAGATCAGGGGGAGTTCTCACAGATACGCAGTATTTT; d_call: TRBD1; j_call: TRBJ2-3; v_call: TRBV6-1; cdr3_length: 15
cdr3_aa: CASSFGGHEQYF; cdr3_nt: TGTGCCAGCAGCTTCGGGGGGCACGAGCAGTACTTC; d_call: -; j_call: TRBJ2-7; v_call: TRBV7-2; cdr3_length: 12
cdr3_aa: CASSSRGSGVVQETQYF; cdr3_nt: TGTGCCAGCAGCTCCCGGGGTAGCGGGGTTGTCCAAGAGACCCAGTACTTC; d_call: TRBD2; j_call: TRBJ2-5; v_call: TRBV11-2; cdr3_length: 17
cdr3_aa: CASSTHRTGSNQPQHF; cdr3_nt: TGTGCCAGTAGTACTCACAGGACAGGTAGCAATCAGCCCCAGCATTTT; d_call: TRBD1; j_call: TRBJ1-5; v_call: TRBV19; cdr3_length: 16
cdr3_aa: CASSFTCRHGELFF; cdr3_nt: TGTGCCAGCAGCTTTACATGCCGACACGGGGAGCTGTTTTTT; d_call: -; j_call: TRBJ2-2; v_call: TRBV5-8; cdr3_length: 14
cdr3_aa: CASSHYPKGDPETQYF; cdr3_nt: TGTGCCAGCAGCCATTATCCAAAAGGGGATCCAGAGACCCAGTACTTC; d_call: -; j_call: TRBJ2-5; v_call: TRBV7-2; cdr3_length: 16
cdr3_aa: CASSLGNTGELFF; cdr3_nt: TGTGCCAGCAGTTTAGGAAACACCGGGGAGCTGTTTTTT; d_call: -; j_call: TRBJ2-2; v_call: TRBV28; cdr3_length: 13
cdr3_aa: CASSRGQETQYF; cdr3_nt: TGTGCCAGCTCGAGGGGGCAAGAGACCCAGTACTTC; d_call: -; j_call: TRBJ2-5; v_call: TRBV5-4; cdr3_length: 12
cdr3_aa: CAEYNQPQHF; cdr3_nt: TGTGCAGAGTACAATCAGCCCCAGCATTTT; d_call: -; j_call: TRBJ1-5; v_call: TRBV7-7; cdr3_length: 10
cdr3_aa: CASSLGASETQYF; cdr3_nt: TGTGCCAGCAGCTTGGGAGCCTCGGAGACCCAGTACTTC; d_call: -; j_call: TRBJ2-5; v_call: TRBV7-7; cdr3_length: 13
cdr3_aa: CASSQFRFETQYF; cdr3_nt: TGCGCCAGCAGCCAATTTCGTTTCGAGACCCAGTACTTC; d_call: -; j_call: TRBJ2-5; v_call: TRBV4-1; cdr3_length: 13
cdr3_aa: CASSLWQGLMNTEAFF; cdr3_nt: TGTGCCAGCAGTTTGTGGCAGGGGTTGATGAACACTGAAGCTTTCTTT; d_call: -; j_call: TRBJ1-1; v_call: TRBV28; cdr3_length: 16
cdr3_aa: CASGKDGTYGYTF; cdr3_nt: TGTGCCAGCGGGAAAGACGGCACCTATGGCTACACCTTC; d_call: -; j_call: TRBJ1-2; v_call: TRBV6-6; cdr3_length: 13
cdr3_aa: CSAADSHGYTF; cdr3_nt: TGCAGTGCCGCGGACAGCCATGGCTACACCTTC; d_call: -; j_call: TRBJ1-2; v_call: TRBV20-1; cdr3_length: 11
cdr3_aa: CSAASDSTDTQYF; cdr3_nt: TGCAGCGCCGCCTCGGACAGCACAGATACGCAGTATTTT; d_call: -; j_call: TRBJ2-3; v_call: TRBV29-1; cdr3_length: 13
cdr3_aa: CASRRDHPWGGQFF; cdr3_nt: TGTGCCAGCAGAAGGGACCATCCCTGGGGAGGGCAGTTCTTC; d_call: -; j_call: TRBJ2-1; v_call: TRBV28; cdr3_length: 14
cdr3_aa: CASSFPPHPSNEQFF; cdr3_nt: TGTGCCAGCAGTTTTCCCCCGCATCCGTCCAATGAGCAGTTCTTC; d_call: -; j_call: TRBJ2-1; v_call: TRBV28; cdr3_length: 15
cdr3_aa: CASSLNRLGIYNEQFF; cdr3_nt: TGTGCCAGCAGCTTAAACAGGTTAGGGATATACAATGAGCAGTTCTTC; d_call: -; j_call: TRBJ2-1; v_call: TRBV13; cdr3_length: 16
cdr3_aa: CASSLGAGPREETQYF; cdr3_nt: TGTGCCAGCAGCTTAGGGGCCGGCCCCAGGGAAGAGACCCAGTACTTC; d_call: -; j_call: TRBJ2-5; v_call: TRBV5-8; cdr3_length: 16
cdr3_aa: CASSPSPEKLFF; cdr3_nt: TGTGCCAGCAGCCCTAGTCCCGAAAAACTGTTTTTT; d_call: -; j_call: TRBJ1-4; v_call: TRBV2; cdr3_length: 12